These 3 T cell receptor beta chains were all obtained from the same sample, sequenced in a study of cytomegalovirus exposure and HLA in healthy donors. PCR was performed using 60 Vbeta and 13 Jbeta primers. This table comes from immunoSEQ multiplex PCR, and its TCRdb copy is limited to in-frame clones, with some not included. The table lists 150,000 to 200,000 clones, around 79% of them singletons, with roughly 1.6% in the top ten. What was sequenced was PBMCs. These TCRs come from a woman in her forties or fifties in good health and CMV-seronegative.

The chain employs TRBV6-5 and TRBJ2-2; tentative D call: TRBD2 (5 bases). The CDR3 extends over 12 amino acids. V was cut by 8 bases and J by 3 bases, with 7 bases left in between. Germline lookup yields CDR1 MNHEY and CDR2 SVGAGI. CDR3 in amino acids: CASQRDTGELFF. The CDR3 nucleotides read TGTGCCAGCCAGAGGGACACCGGGGAGCTGTTTTTT.

This chain connects TRBV6-1 to TRBJ1-5, with D possibly being TRBD1 (5 bases). Germline V lookup: CDR1 MNHNS, CDR2 SASEGT. CDR3 length: 14 amino acids. V was trimmed by 2 bases and J by 7 bases, leaving 12 bases between them. The CDR3 sequence is CASSEWGDFQPQHF. The CDR3 DNA reads as TGTGCCAGCAGTGAATGGGGGGACTTCCAGCCCCAGCATTTT.

The chain joins TRBV19 to TRBJ2-3; D perhaps matches TRBD2 (6 bases). There are 15 residues in the CDR3. Trimming stripped 5 bases from V and 5 bases from J, with 17 bases between. Germline V CDR1 and CDR2: LNHDA, SQIVND (reference sequence). The CDR3 sequence: CASSVARRGEDTQYF. The CDR3 DNA follows: TGTGCCAGTAGTGTCGCAAGGCGGGGTGAAGATACGCAGTATTTT.